The clone carrying this TCR beta chain was detected only a few times. Its antigen is currently unknown. The sample belongs to a study of cytomegalovirus exposure and HLA in healthy donors. In the study overall: Clustering assigned about 79% of the approximately 400 genotyped donors to the Caucasian-associated ancestry cluster.

It was with 60 Vbeta and 13 Jbeta primers that the PCR ran. Generated by immunoSEQ multiplex PCR, the TCRdb table keeps only in-frame clones and is missing some. The sample gives some 120,000 clones, over 75% of which show up once; about 1.8% is in the top ten. General study findings and limits: Earlier findings revealed that most TCR beta V segments proved productive either about 87% or about 30% of the time. Reportedly, diagnosis of cytomegalovirus status by the classifier showed high specificity and sensitivity.

The source of this sequence is a man aged 35-49 years in good health and CMV-seronegative. Specimen: PBMCs.

Here the CDR3 reads CASSIAGGRNEQFF. The CDR3 nucleotides read TGTGCCAGCAGCATAGCGGGAGGAAGAAATGAGCAGTTCTTC. The rearrangement links TRBV6-4 to TRBJ2-1; 10 bases match TRBD2. Germline V CDR1 and CDR2: MRHNA, SNTAGT. CDR3 length: 14 amino acids. V was pared by 6 bases and J by 7 bases, with 6 bases of the junction left unmatched.